The 31 T cell receptor beta chains reported below all come from one sample, sequenced in a study of blood T cell repertoires in COVID-19. TCRdb keeps only in-frame clones here, not all; method: immunoSEQ multiplex PCR. The repertoire has 25,000 to 35,000 clones, 91% of them found once; the top ten carry roughly 5.7%. Sequences were obtained from peripheral blood. Receptors were obtained from a human donor in a cohort sampled during active COVID-19.

This clone was counted between two and nine times. The chain carries TRBV19 and TRBJ1-5, with D possibly TRBD1 on 5 matching bases. The CDR3 runs 15 residues. Germline V gene data show CDR1 as LNHDA and CDR2 as SQIVND (reference sequence). V gave up 6 bases and J gave up 2 bases, with 14 bases separating them. The DNA of the CDR3 is TGTGCCAGTAGGATAACAGGATCGGGCAATCAGCCCCAGCATTTT. The encoded protein is CASRITGSGNQPQHF.

The chain recombines TRBV2 with TRBJ2-7; tentatively, D is TRBD1 (5 bases). This CDR3 has 15 residues. V was cut by 0 bases and J by 6 bases, with 15 bases left in between. Looked up from germline, CDR1 is SNHLY and CDR2 is FYNNEI. CDR3 region: CASSEALGAVGEQYV. CDR3 coding DNA: TGTGCCAGCAGTGAAGCGCTTGGGGCAGTCGGCGAGCAGTACGTC.

In its sample, this clone was seen once. The genes are TRBV18 and TRBJ2-5, with D unresolved. CDR1 and CDR2 from the germline V gene are KGHSH and LQKENI. V was pared by 3 bases and J by 1 base, with 9 bases between. This CDR3 region has 14 residues. The CDR3 DNA is TGTGCCAGCTCACCGGAGTTTCTCCAAGAGACCCAGTACTTC. The encoded protein is CASSPEFLQETQYF.

The rearrangement uses TRBV9 and TRBJ2-1; 7 nucleotides agree with TRBD2. The V segment lost 1 base and the J segment 2 bases; nucleotides outside the gene matches: 6. Germline CDR1 reads SGDLS; CDR2 reads YYNGEE. The CDR3 consists of 16 residues. The CDR3 sequence is CASSVRAGDPYNEQFF. The DNA of the CDR3 is TGTGCCAGCAGCGTACGGGCGGGAGACCCCTACAATGAGCAGTTCTTC. Supplemented by reference TRBV9 and TRBJ2-1, the full variable domain reads DSGVTQTPKHLITATGQRVTLRCSPRSGDLSVYWYQQSLDQGLQFLIQYYNGEERAKGNILERFSAQQFPDLHSELNLSSLELGDSALYFCASSVRAGDPYNEQFFGPGTRLTVL.

This chain joins TRBV27 and TRBJ2-2; a weak D match, TRBD2 (6 bases). Trimming removed 3 bases at V and 6 bases at J, with 8 bases between. Germline CDR1 reads MNHEY; CDR2 reads SMNVEV (reference sequence). CDR3 size: 13 residues. Here the CDR3 reads CASSFWGAGELFF. CDR3 sequence (DNA): TGTGCCAGCAGTTTCTGGGGGGCCGGGGAGCTGTTTTTT.

This chain connects TRBV7-9 to TRBJ1-3; D gene unclear. CDR3 length: 13 residues. Germline CDR1 SEHNR, CDR2 FQNEAQ (reference sequence). With 4 bases removed from V and 4 bases from J, the gap between germline ends came to 8 bases. CDR3 DNA sequence: TGTGCCAGCAGCTCCCAGTGGGGAAACACCATATATTTT. Its translation is CASSSQWGNTIYF.

The gene calls are TRBV19 and TRBJ1-2, with 11 bases identical to TRBD1. The trim removed 3 bases at V and 5 bases at J, leaving 5 bases unmatched. The CDR3 runs to 15 residues. The V gene's germline CDR1 is LNHDA and CDR2 SQIVND (reference sequence). DNA for the CDR3: TGTGCCAGTAGTATCTGGACAGGGGGCGATTATGGCTACACCTTC. This encodes CASSIWTGGDYGYTF.

This clone has only one observation. The chain joins TRBV3-1 (or the pseudogene TRBV3-2) to TRBJ1-1; no clear D gene. The length of the CDR3 is 13 residues. In germline, CDR1 is LGHDT, CDR2 YNNKEL (reference sequence). Between the trimmed V and J ends, which lost 0 bases and 5 bases, there was a span of 7 bases. Here the CDR3 DNA reads TGTGCCAGCAGCCAAGATGATCGGACTGAAGCTTTCTTT. As protein: CASSQDDRTEAFF.

CDR3 coding DNA: TGTGCCAGCAGCTTATTAGGGGGGGCTGATGGCACAGATACGCAGTATTTT. This codes for CASSLLGGADGTDTQYF. This chain uses TRBV6-2 or TRBV6-3 with TRBJ2-3; D perhaps matches TRBD2 (7 bases). The germline V gene has CDR1 MNHEY and CDR2 SVGEGT. The CDR3 is made up of 17 amino acids. Deletions cut 6 bases from V and 1 base from J, with 20 bases between.

CDR3 nucleotide sequence: TGTGCCAGCAGGGCAGGACTAGGTCAGCCCCAGCATTTT. Translated: CASRAGLGQPQHF. The chain is built from TRBV6-5 and TRBJ1-5; D is unclear. V was clipped by 6 bases and J by 6 bases, with 12 bases between them. CDR3 size: 13 residues. The germline CDR1 and CDR2 sequences are MNHEY and SVGAGI.

This clone appeared a single time. The CDR3 reads CASRLGGSDTQYF. The DNA of the CDR3 is TGTGCCAGTAGGTTGGGGGGTTCGGATACGCAGTATTTT. The chain combines TRBV19 with TRBJ2-3, with D possibly TRBD2 on 6 matching bases. CDR3 length: 13 residues. V lost 6 bases and J 6 bases, leaving 13 bases between the germline ends. Germline V gene sequence: CDR1 LNHDA, CDR2 SQIVND (reference sequence).

This rearrangement joins TRBV28 to TRBJ2-5; possibly TRBD2 for D (7 bases). The length of the CDR3 is 14 residues. The germline V gene encodes CDR1 MDHEN and CDR2 SYDVKM. Trimming left V 3 bases short and J 7 bases short, with 15 bases between. CDR3: CASSLGGPAGTQYF. CDR3 sequence (DNA): TGTGCCAGCAGTTTGGGGGGGCCGGCGGGGACCCAGTACTTC.

The chain combines TRBV5-1 with TRBJ2-2, with TRBD2 matching 8 bases. Germline lookup yields CDR1 SGHRS and CDR2 YFSETQ. V shed 3 bases and J 5 bases; nucleotides not matched to a gene: 6. The CDR3 extends over 15 amino acids. The CDR3 DNA is TGCGCCAGCAGCTCCGGGACTAGTGGTACCGGGGAGCTGTTTTTT. It encodes CASSSGTSGTGELFF. The full variable domain, completed using reference TRBV5-1 and TRBJ2-2, is KAGVTQTPRYLIKTRGQQVTLSCSPISGHRSVSWYQQTPGQGLQFLFEYFSETQRNKGNFPGRFSGRQFSNSRSEMNVSTLELGDSALYLCASSSGTSGTGELFFGEGSRLTVL.

In its sample, this clone was seen once. V usage is TRBV7-9 and J usage is TRBJ2-7, with TRBD1 matching over 8 bases. CDR3 length equals 14 residues. Looked up from germline, CDR1 is SEHNR and CDR2 is FQNEAQ (reference sequence). The V gene end was trimmed by 5 bases and the J gene end by 4 bases; junction bases not matched to a gene: 7. Here the CDR3 DNA reads TGTGCCAGCAGCCCTTCAGGGGGCGGGTACGAGCAGTACGTC. This codes for CASSPSGGGYEQYV.

The rearrangement joins TRBV6-5 to TRBJ2-3; tentative D call: TRBD2 (5 bases). Trimming stripped 6 bases from V and 7 bases from J, with 14 bases between. Per germline, CDR1 MNHEY and CDR2 SVGAGI. CDR3 length: 13 residues. As DNA, the CDR3 is TGTGCCAGCAGCCAACAGTGGAGGAATACGCAGTATTTT. Translated: CASSQQWRNTQYF.

The chain has TRBV11-3 and TRBJ2-1, with D maybe TRBD1 (5 bases). Germline lookup yields CDR1 SGHNT and CDR2 YENEEA. The CDR3 has 15 amino acids. Trimming stripped 6 bases from V and 4 bases from J, with 16 bases between. The CDR3, as DNA: TGTGCCAGCAGTCCAGGAAGGGGTGGTTACAATGAGCAGTTCTTC. Protein: CASSPGRGGYNEQFF.

The rearrangement uses TRBV18 and TRBJ2-4, with D possibly matching TRBD2 (5 bases). Germline V lookup: CDR1 KGHSH, CDR2 LQKENI. The CDR3 has 13 residues. The V end lost 1 base, the J end lost 9 bases, and 10 bases lay between the germline ends. CDR3 protein: CASSPLPEVIQYF. Here the CDR3 DNA reads TGTGCCAGCTCACCACTTCCGGAGGTCATTCAGTACTTC.

The chain carries TRBV7-9 and TRBJ1-4; D not certain. CDR3 size: 11 residues. CDR1 is SEHNR and CDR2 is FQNEAQ in the germline V gene (reference sequence). Trimming removed 4 bases from V and 7 bases from J, with 4 bases in between. CDR3: CASSSSEKLFF. DNA of the CDR3: TGTGCCAGCAGCTCCAGTGAAAAACTGTTTTTT.

The CDR3 DNA is TGTGCCAGCAGTTTACAGGGTACAGGGATCGCTGGCTACACCTTC. As protein: CASSLQGTGIAGYTF. The gene calls are TRBV6-6 and TRBJ1-2; possible D gene TRBD1, 6 bases. This CDR3 is 15 amino acids long. V was pared by 4 bases and J by 7 bases, with 19 bases between. Germline V lookup: CDR1 MNHNY, CDR2 SVGAGI (reference sequence).

This chain links TRBV7-2 with TRBJ2-1; D call uncertain. Per the germline V gene, CDR1 is SGHTA and CDR2 is FQGNSA. Trimming took off 6 bases at V and 0 bases at J, with 12 bases between the two ends. The CDR3 covers 15 residues. The CDR3 sequence: CASRPDFSSYNEQFF. In DNA, the CDR3 is TGTGCCAGCAGACCTGACTTTAGCTCCTACAATGAGCAGTTCTTC.

This chain links TRBV12-5 with TRBJ1-4, with 7 bases identical to TRBD1. The CDR3 runs 18 residues. J lost 7 bases, V lost 0 bases, and 14 bases had no gene match. Germline CDR1 and CDR2: LGHNT and FRNRAP. DNA for the CDR3: TGTGCTAGTGGTTTGGTTTTCTCGGTCAGGGGGTTTCGTGAAAAACTGTTTTTT. Protein: CASGLVFSVRGFREKLFF. Using reference TRBV12-5 and TRBJ1-4 for the parts outside the CDR3, the full variable domain is DARVTQTPRHKVTEMGQEVTMRCQPILGHNTVFWYRQTMMQGLELLAYFRNRAPLDDSGMPKDRFSAEMPDATLATLKIQPSEPRDSAVYFCASGLVFSVRGFREKLFFGSGTQLSVL.

The gene calls are TRBV28 and TRBJ2-7; the match to TRBD1 covers 7 bases. Trimming at V came to 7 bases and at J to 7 bases, leaving 13 bases not matched to a gene. CDR3 length equals 14 residues. Germline CDR1 and CDR2: MDHEN and SYDVKM. CDR3 sequence: CASTPADRDREQYV. The CDR3 nucleotides read TGTGCCAGCACCCCAGCCGACAGGGATCGGGAGCAGTACGTC.

This clone was recorded once. V usage is TRBV2 and J usage is TRBJ1-5; maybe TRBD1 (5 bases). The CDR3 runs 11 residues. Germline lookup yields CDR1 SNHLY and CDR2 FYNNEI. Trimming took off 6 bases at V and 5 bases at J, with 5 bases between the two ends. CDR3 amino acids: CASRQDQPQHF. DNA of the CDR3: TGTGCCAGCAGACAGGATCAGCCCCAGCATTTT.

This sequence joins TRBV12-2 and TRBJ2-2; the DNA was not compared with TRBD1, the D call given in the table. TRBV12-2 is annotated as a pseudogene. CDR3 length equals 17 residues. The CDR3 is CASRSPWGQGYTGELFF. The CDR3 DNA reads TGTGCAAGTCGCTCTCCCTGGGGGCAGGGTTATACCGGGGAGCTGTTTTTT.

V is TRBV6-1 and J is TRBJ1-4; 10 bases map to TRBD1. The V segment lost 2 bases and the J segment 0 bases; nucleotides outside the gene matches: 6. The germline gives CDR1 MNHNS, CDR2 SASEGT. The CDR3 runs to 18 residues. The CDR3: CASSENLDRGTTNEKLFF. CDR3 DNA sequence: TGTGCCAGCAGTGAAAACCTGGACAGGGGGACAACTAATGAAAAACTGTTTTTT.

The chain has TRBV7-9 and TRBJ1-5; D not certain. Looked up from germline, CDR1 is SEHNR and CDR2 is FQNEAQ (reference sequence). Trimming left V 0 bases short and J 2 bases short, with 5 bases between. The CDR3 covers 14 residues. CDR3 region: CASSLAAGNQPQHF. DNA of the CDR3: TGTGCCAGCAGCTTAGCGGCAGGCAATCAGCCCCAGCATTTT.

The chain has TRBV7-6 and TRBJ2-3; D not certain. CDR3 size: 15 residues. V lost 4 bases, J lost 6 bases, and 17 bases lay in between. The germline gives CDR1 SGHVS, CDR2 FNYEAQ. Written as DNA, the CDR3 is TGTGCCAGCAGCTCCTGGGTGGAGTTTGGGGATACGCAGTATTTT. The encoded protein is CASSSWVEFGDTQYF.

V is TRBV5-6 and J is TRBJ2-7; TRBD1 might be the D (6 bases). There are 15 residues in the CDR3. Trimming removed 7 bases from V and 2 bases from J, with 19 bases in between. Per the germline V gene, CDR1 is SGHDT and CDR2 is YYEEEE. CDR3 protein: CASCPHEKGAYEQYV. For the CDR3, the DNA is TGTGCCAGCTGTCCCCACGAAAAGGGGGCCTACGAGCAGTACGTC.

The V and J genes are TRBV7-6 and TRBJ1-3; D not resolved. CDR3 length equals 16 residues. Germline V lookup: CDR1 SGHVS, CDR2 FNYEAQ. Deletions cut 4 bases from V and 0 bases from J, with 13 bases between. The CDR3 DNA follows: TGTGCCAGCAGCTCCGCAGGTCACAGCTCTGGAAACACCATATATTTT. This encodes CASSSAGHSSGNTIYF.

The rearrangement joins TRBV21-1 to TRBJ2-7; the table's D call, TRBD2, has no DNA check behind it. TRBV21-1 is tagged as a pseudogene. This CDR3 comprises 13 residues. CDR3 region: CASGRLGDYEQYV. The CDR3 DNA is TGTGCCAGCGGGCGACTAGGGGACTACGAGCAGTACGTC.

CDR3 DNA sequence: TGTGCCAGCAACCCCGCGACAGGCTCCTACAATGAGCAGTTCTTC. This sequence encodes CASNPATGSYNEQFF. This sequence joins TRBV2 and TRBJ2-1, with a possible D match to TRBD1 (6 bases). There are 15 residues in the CDR3. Germline V gene sequence: CDR1 SNHLY, CDR2 FYNNEI. Trimming took off 7 bases at V and 0 bases at J, with 13 bases between the two ends.